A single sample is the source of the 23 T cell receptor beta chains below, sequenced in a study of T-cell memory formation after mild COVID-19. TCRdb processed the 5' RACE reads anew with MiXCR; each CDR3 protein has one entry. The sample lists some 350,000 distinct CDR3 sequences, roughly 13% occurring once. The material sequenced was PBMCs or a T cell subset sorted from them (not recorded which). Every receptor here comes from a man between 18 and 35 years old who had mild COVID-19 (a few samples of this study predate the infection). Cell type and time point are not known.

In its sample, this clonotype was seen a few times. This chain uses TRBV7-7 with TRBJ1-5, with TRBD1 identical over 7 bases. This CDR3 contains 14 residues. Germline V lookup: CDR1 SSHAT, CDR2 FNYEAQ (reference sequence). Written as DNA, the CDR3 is TGTGCGCCCCGGAGGGACAGTAGCAATCAGCCCCAGCATTTT. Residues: CAPRRDSSNQPQHF.

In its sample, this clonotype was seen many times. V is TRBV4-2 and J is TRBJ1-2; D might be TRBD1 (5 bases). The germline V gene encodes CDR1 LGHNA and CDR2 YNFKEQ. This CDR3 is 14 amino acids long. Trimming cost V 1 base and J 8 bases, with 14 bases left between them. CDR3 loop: CASSQVGTDGGYTF. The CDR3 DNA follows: TGTGCCAGCAGCCAAGTCGGGACGGATGGCGGCTACACCTTC.

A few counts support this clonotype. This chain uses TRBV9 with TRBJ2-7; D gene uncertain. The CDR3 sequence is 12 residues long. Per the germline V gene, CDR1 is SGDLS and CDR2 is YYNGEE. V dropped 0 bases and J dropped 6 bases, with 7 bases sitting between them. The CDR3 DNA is TGTGCCAGCAGCGTAGGAACCGGCGAGCAGTACGTC. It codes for CASSVGTGEQYV.

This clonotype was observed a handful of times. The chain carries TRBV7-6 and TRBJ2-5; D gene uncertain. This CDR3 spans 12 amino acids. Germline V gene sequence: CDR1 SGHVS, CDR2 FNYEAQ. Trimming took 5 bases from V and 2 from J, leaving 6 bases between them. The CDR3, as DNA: TGTGCCAGCAGCATTGTACAAGAGACCCAGTACTTC. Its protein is CASSIVQETQYF.

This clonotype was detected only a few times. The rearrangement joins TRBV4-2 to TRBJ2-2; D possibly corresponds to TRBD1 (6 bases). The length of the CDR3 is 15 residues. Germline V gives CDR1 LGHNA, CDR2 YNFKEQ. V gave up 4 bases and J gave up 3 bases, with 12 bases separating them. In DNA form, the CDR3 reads TGTGCCAGCAGCCGGCAGGGGCAGGACACCGGGGAGCTGTTTTTT. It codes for CASSRQGQDTGELFF.

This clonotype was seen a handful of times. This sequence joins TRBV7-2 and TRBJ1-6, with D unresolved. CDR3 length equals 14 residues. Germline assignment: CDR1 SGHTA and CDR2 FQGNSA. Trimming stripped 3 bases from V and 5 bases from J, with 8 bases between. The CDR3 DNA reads TGTGCCAGCAGCTTTCGGGCTCATAATTCACCCCTCCACTTT. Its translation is CASSFRAHNSPLHF.

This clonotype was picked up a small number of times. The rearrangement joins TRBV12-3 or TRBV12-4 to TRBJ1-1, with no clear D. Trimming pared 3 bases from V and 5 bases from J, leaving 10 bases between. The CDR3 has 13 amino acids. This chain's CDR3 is CASSFERDTEAFF. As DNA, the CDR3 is TGTGCCAGCAGTTTTGAGCGTGATACTGAAGCTTTCTTT.

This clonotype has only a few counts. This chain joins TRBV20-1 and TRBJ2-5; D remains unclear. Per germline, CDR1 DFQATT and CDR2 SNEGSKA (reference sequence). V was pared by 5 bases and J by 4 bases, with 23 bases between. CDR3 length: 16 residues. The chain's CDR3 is CSAPKTPQPMGETQYF. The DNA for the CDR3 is TGCAGTGCTCCGAAGACCCCCCAGCCGATGGGAGAGACCCAGTACTTC.

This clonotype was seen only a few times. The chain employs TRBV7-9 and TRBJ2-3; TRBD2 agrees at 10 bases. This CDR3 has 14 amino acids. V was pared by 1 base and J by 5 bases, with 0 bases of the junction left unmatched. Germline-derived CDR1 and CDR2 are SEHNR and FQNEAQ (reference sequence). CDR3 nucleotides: TGTGCCAGCAGCTTAGGACTAGCGGGAGATACGCAGTATTTT. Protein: CASSLGLAGDTQYF.

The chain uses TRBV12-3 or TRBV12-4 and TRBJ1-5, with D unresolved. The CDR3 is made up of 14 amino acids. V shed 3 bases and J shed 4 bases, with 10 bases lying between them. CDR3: CASSFGSGNQPQHF. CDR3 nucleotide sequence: TGTGCCAGCAGTTTTGGGAGCGGGAATCAGCCCCAGCATTTT.

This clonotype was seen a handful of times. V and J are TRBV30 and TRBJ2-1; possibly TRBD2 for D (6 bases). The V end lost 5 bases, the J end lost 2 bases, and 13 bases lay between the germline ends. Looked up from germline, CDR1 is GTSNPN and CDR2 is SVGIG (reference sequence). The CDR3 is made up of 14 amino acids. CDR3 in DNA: TGTGCCTGGGGAGGGGAGCGGGCCTACAATGAGCAGTTCTTC. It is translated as CAWGGERAYNEQFF.

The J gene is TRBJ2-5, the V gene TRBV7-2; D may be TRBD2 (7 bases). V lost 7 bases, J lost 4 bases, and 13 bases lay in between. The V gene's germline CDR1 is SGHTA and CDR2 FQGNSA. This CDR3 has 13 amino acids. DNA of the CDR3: TGTGCCAGCAAAAGGGGGGAGGGAGAGACCCAGTACTTC. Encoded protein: CASKRGEGETQYF.

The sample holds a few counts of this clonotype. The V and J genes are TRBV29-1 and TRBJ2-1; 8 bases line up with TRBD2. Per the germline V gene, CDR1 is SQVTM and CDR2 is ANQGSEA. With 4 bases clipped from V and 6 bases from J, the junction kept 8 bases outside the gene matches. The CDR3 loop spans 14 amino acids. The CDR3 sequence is CSVAGTREVNEQFF. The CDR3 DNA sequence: TGCAGCGTTGCCGGGACTAGAGAGGTCAATGAGCAGTTCTTC.

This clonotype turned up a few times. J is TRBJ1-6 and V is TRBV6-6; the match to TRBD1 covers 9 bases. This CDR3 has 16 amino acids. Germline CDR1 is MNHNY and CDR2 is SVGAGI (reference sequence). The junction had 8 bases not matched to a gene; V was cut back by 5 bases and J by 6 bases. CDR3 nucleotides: TGTGCCAGCAGTCCGCTGGACAGGGGCGTTAATTCACCCCTCCACTTT. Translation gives CASSPLDRGVNSPLHF.

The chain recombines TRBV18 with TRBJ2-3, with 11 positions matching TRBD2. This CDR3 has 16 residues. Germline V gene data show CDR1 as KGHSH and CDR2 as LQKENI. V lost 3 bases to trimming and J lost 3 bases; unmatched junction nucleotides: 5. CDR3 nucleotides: TGTGCCAGCTCACCGGCTAGCGGGGGGTTTACAGATACGCAGTATTTT. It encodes CASSPASGGFTDTQYF.

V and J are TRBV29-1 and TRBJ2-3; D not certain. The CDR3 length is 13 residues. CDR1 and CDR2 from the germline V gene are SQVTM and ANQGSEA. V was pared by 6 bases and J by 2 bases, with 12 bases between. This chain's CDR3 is CSVSWADTDTQYF. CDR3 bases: TGCAGCGTCTCTTGGGCGGACACAGATACGCAGTATTTT.

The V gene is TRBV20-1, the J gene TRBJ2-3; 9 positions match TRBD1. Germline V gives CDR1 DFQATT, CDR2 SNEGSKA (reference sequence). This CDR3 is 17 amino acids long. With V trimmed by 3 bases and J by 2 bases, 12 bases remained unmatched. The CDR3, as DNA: TGCAGTGCTAGTCCTGCCCACGGGACAGGGTCCACAGATACGCAGTATTTT. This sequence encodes CSASPAHGTGSTDTQYF.

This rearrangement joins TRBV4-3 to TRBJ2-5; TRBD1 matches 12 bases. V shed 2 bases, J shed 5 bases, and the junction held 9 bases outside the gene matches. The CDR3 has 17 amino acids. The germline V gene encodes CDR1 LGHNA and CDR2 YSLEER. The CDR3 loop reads CASSQTDRDRGRETQYF. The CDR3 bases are TGCGCCAGCAGCCAAACCGACCGGGACAGGGGGCGGGAGACCCAGTACTTC.

The CDR3 loop reads CASSYSVGLAKNIQYF. The CDR3 coding sequence is TGTGCCAGCAGTTACTCAGTCGGCCTAGCCAAAAACATTCAGTACTTC. The gene calls are TRBV6-6 and TRBJ2-4; D remains unclear. Germline values: CDR1 MNHNY, CDR2 SVGAGI (reference sequence). V was clipped by 0 bases and J by 0 bases, with 9 bases between them. This CDR3 is built from 16 residues.

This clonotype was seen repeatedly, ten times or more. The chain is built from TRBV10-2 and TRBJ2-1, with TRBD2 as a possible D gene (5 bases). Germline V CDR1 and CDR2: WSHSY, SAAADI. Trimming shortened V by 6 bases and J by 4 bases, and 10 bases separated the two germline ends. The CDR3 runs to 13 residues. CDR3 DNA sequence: TGCGCCAGCAGGACCGGGATGTACAATGAGCAGTTCTTC. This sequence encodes CASRTGMYNEQFF.

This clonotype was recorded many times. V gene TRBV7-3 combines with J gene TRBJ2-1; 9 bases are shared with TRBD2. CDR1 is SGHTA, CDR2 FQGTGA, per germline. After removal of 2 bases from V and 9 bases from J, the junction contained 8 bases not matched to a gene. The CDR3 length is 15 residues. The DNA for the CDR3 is TGTGCCAGCAGCTTAGTTAGTAGCGGGGGTGGTGAGCAGTTCTTC. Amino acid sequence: CASSLVSSGGGEQFF.

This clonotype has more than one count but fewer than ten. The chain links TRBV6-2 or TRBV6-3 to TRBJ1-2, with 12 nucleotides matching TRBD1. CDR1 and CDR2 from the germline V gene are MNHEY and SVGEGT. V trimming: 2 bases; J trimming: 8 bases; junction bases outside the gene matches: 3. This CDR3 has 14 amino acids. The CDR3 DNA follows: TGTGCCAGCAGTTACGCCGGGACAGGGGGCGGCTACACCTTC. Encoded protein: CASSYAGTGGGYTF.

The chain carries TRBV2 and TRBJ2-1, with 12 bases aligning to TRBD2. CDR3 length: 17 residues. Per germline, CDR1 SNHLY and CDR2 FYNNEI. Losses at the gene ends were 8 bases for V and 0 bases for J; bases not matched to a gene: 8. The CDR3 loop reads CASQGLAGGSSYNEQFF. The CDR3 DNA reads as TGTGCCAGCCAGGGGCTAGCGGGGGGGAGCTCCTACAATGAGCAGTTCTTC.